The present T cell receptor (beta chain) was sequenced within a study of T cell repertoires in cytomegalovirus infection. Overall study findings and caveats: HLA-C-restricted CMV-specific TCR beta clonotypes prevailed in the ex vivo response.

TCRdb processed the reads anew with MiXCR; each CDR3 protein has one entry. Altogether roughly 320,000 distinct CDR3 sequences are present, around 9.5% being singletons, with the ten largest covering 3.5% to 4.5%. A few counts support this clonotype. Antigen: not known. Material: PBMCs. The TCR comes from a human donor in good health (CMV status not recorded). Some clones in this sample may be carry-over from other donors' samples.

CDR3 DNA sequence: TGTGCCAGCAGCGTGGAGGGATTACAGCCCCAGCATTTT. It yields the protein CASSVEGLQPQHF. This chain connects TRBV2 to TRBJ1-5; no clear D. The germline gives CDR1 SNHLY, CDR2 FYNNEI. CDR3 length equals 13 residues. The ends were cut back, 6 bases at V and 7 bases at J, with 13 bases in the middle.